The 26 T cell receptor beta chains in this list originate from one sample, sequenced in a study of cytomegalovirus exposure and HLA in healthy donors. PCR used 60 Vbeta primers and 13 Jbeta primers. Sequenced by immunoSEQ multiplex PCR; TCRdb stores in-frame clones only, minus some. The top ten clones hold 1.5% to 2% of a sample with over 130,000 clones, approximately 76% of them seen once. The sample comprised PBMCs. The receptor set was obtained from a man in his forties in good health and CMV-seronegative.

The rearrangement links TRBV30 to TRBJ1-4; D call uncertain. The CDR3 runs to 15 residues. Germline V CDR1 and CDR2: GTSNPN, SVGIG (reference sequence). V gave up 1 base and J gave up 4 bases, with 13 bases separating them. The CDR3 protein is CAWSGRGQHNEKLFF. The DNA of the CDR3 is TGTGCCTGGAGTGGCCGCGGGCAACATAATGAAAAACTGTTTTTT.

V usage is TRBV19 and J usage is TRBJ1-1; 9 bases fit TRBD1. The trim removed 6 bases at V and 1 base at J, leaving 3 bases unmatched. The length of the CDR3 is 14 residues. Looked up from germline, CDR1 is LNHDA and CDR2 is SQIVND (reference sequence). The CDR3 protein is CASSPDRGNTEAFF. The CDR3 DNA is TGTGCCAGTAGCCCGGACAGGGGGAACACTGAAGCTTTCTTT.

This clone was picked up a small number of times. This chain uses TRBV4-1 with TRBJ2-5, with D possibly matching TRBD1 (6 bases). The CDR3 totals 16 residues. Trimming took off 1 base at V and 5 bases at J, with 17 bases between the two ends. Germline CDR1 is MGHRA and CDR2 is YSYEKL. The CDR3 coding sequence is TGCGCCAGCAGCCAAGGTCCTCCAGGGGCGGGTGAGACCCAGTACTTC. Its translation is CASSQGPPGAGETQYF.

The rearrangement joins TRBV9 to TRBJ2-7; TRBD2 is a possible D gene (5 bases). CDR1 is SGDLS, CDR2 YYNGEE, per germline. The V gene lost 0 bases and the J gene lost 4 bases, with 14 bases spanning the gap. The CDR3 extends over 15 amino acids. Here the CDR3 reads CASSVEPAGPYEQYF. DNA of the CDR3: TGTGCCAGCAGCGTAGAACCCGCGGGCCCTTACGAGCAGTACTTC.

The V call is TRBV7-8, the J call TRBJ2-5; 7 bases fit TRBD2. The junction had 3 bases not matched to a gene; V was cut back by 0 bases and J by 2 bases. Germline loops: CDR1 SGHVS, CDR2 FQNEAQ. The CDR3 extends over 15 amino acids. For the CDR3, the DNA is TGTGCCAGCAGCTTAGCCAGGGACTATCAAGAGACCCAGTACTTC. It yields the protein CASSLARDYQETQYF.

The chain is built from TRBV28 and TRBJ2-3; 7 bases are shared with TRBD2. V dropped 6 bases and J dropped 6; count of bases not matched to a gene: 18. From germline, CDR1 is MDHEN and CDR2 SYDVKM. The CDR3 runs to 17 residues. The CDR3 here is CASRSSGGDELWDTQYF. The CDR3 DNA sequence: TGTGCCAGCAGGTCCTCGGGGGGAGACGAACTATGGGATACGCAGTATTTT.

The CDR3 protein is CASSFGGNTGELFF. CDR3 nucleotide sequence: TGCGCCAGCAGCTTCGGGGGGAACACCGGGGAGCTGTTTTTT. The V and J genes are TRBV5-1 and TRBJ2-2; D might be TRBD2 (6 bases). Germline CDR1 is SGHRS and CDR2 is YFSETQ. V was shortened by 2 bases and J by 1 base, with 6 bases between the two germline ends. The CDR3 contains 14 residues.

DNA for the CDR3: TGCGCCAGCAGCCAAGAAGGAGGGCGCAATGAGCAGTTCTTC. Protein: CASSQEGGRNEQFF. V is TRBV4-1 and J is TRBJ2-1; perhaps TRBD2 as D (6 bases). V was pared by 0 bases and J by 6 bases, with 9 bases between. Germline V CDR1 and CDR2: MGHRA, YSYEKL. CDR3 length equals 14 residues.

This clone was counted a few times. This rearrangement joins TRBV2 to TRBJ2-7; tentatively, D is TRBD1 (6 bases). Trimming took off 5 bases at V and 2 bases at J, with 19 bases between the two ends. The CDR3 sequence is 16 residues long. The V gene's germline CDR1 is SNHLY and CDR2 FYNNEI. The CDR3 region is CASSLFPGQITYEQYF. The CDR3 DNA reads as TGTGCCAGCAGTCTATTCCCGGGACAAATTACCTACGAGCAGTACTTC.

With regard to this clone: Sequence at one end of the junction differs from germline and may be a read error. The V call is TRBV7-9, the J call TRBJ1-1, with a weak D call TRBD1 (5 bases). The germline gives CDR1 SEHNR, CDR2 FQNEAQ (reference sequence). CDR3 size: 15 residues. The CDR3 loop is CSSSLGEGTNTEAFF. CDR3 in DNA: TGTTCCAGCAGCTTAGGGGAGGGAACGAACACTGAAGCTTTCTTT.

This chain links TRBV4-3 with TRBJ1-4, with 12 positions matching TRBD1. CDR1 is LGHNA, CDR2 YSLEER, per germline. The J segment lost 4 bases and the V segment lost 0 bases, leaving 3 bases of the junction unmatched. The CDR3 is 17 amino acids. This chain's CDR3 is CASSQDGTGGGNEKLFF. The CDR3 DNA is TGCGCCAGCAGCCAAGATGGGACAGGGGGCGGTAATGAAAAACTGTTTTTT.

The V call is TRBV27, the J call TRBJ2-3; the D gene is possibly TRBD2 (5 bases). The V gene lost 4 bases and the J gene lost 2 bases, with 16 bases spanning the gap. This CDR3 comprises 16 residues. Germline CDR1 reads MNHEY; CDR2 reads SMNVEV (reference sequence). CDR3 nucleotide sequence: TGTGCCAGCAGTTCCCAATCGGCGGACTCCACAGATACGCAGTATTTT. Translation gives CASSSQSADSTDTQYF.

This chain uses TRBV14 with TRBJ1-2, with D possibly being TRBD1 (6 bases). The CDR3 covers 19 residues. V lost 0 bases to trimming and J lost 2 bases, with 22 bases between them. The germline CDR1 and CDR2 sequences are SGHDN and FVKESK. The CDR3 protein is CASSQDVLPGVGVNYGYTF. CDR3 nucleotide sequence: TGTGCCAGCAGCCAAGATGTGCTCCCAGGGGTCGGGGTGAACTATGGCTACACCTTC.

The J gene is TRBJ2-5, the V gene TRBV30, with TRBD2 matching 10 bases. Per the germline V gene, CDR1 is GTSNPN and CDR2 is SVGIG (reference sequence). This CDR3 is 12 amino acids long. CDR3 region: CALAGMLETQYF. CDR3 bases: TGTGCACTAGCGGGGATGTTAGAGACCCAGTACTTC.

V usage is TRBV6-6 and J usage is TRBJ2-7; D unclear. The CDR3 has 15 amino acids. Germline CDR1 reads MNHNY; CDR2 reads SVGAGI (reference sequence). Trimming took 2 bases from V and 4 from J, leaving 15 bases between them. The CDR3: CASSYLSEARYEQYF. The CDR3 DNA follows: TGTGCCAGCAGTTACCTCTCCGAAGCTCGTTACGAGCAGTACTTC.

This rearrangement joins TRBV4-1 to TRBJ1-2; the D gene is possibly TRBD1 (6 bases). Trimming left V 2 bases short and J 4 bases short, with 17 bases between. This CDR3 has 16 amino acids. Germline values: CDR1 MGHRA, CDR2 YSYEKL. This CDR3 is CASSQRGGAALYGYTF. For the CDR3, the DNA is TGCGCCAGCAGCCAACGGGGGGGCGCGGCTCTCTATGGCTACACCTTC.

This clone came up a few times. The CDR3 sequence: CAWSTGQTYEQYF. The CDR3 DNA follows: TGTGCCTGGAGTACAGGACAGACCTACGAGCAGTACTTC. The chain combines TRBV30 with TRBJ2-7; weak D call: TRBD1 (6 bases). This CDR3 region has 13 residues. CDR1 is GTSNPN, CDR2 SVGIG, per germline (reference sequence). V dropped 2 bases and J dropped 2 bases, with 10 bases sitting between them.

V and J are TRBV29-1 and TRBJ2-7; 7 nucleotides agree with TRBD1. Germline assignment: CDR1 SQVTM and CDR2 ANQGSEA. The CDR3 runs 13 residues. V was pared by 6 bases and J by 0 bases, with 5 bases of the junction left unmatched. The DNA for the CDR3 is TGCAGCGTGGGTCCAGGGGGCTCCTACGAGCAGTACTTC. This encodes CSVGPGGSYEQYF.

This chain uses TRBV28 with TRBJ2-3; D gene unclear. CDR3 length: 12 residues. Per the germline V gene, CDR1 is MDHEN and CDR2 is SYDVKM. The V and J ends lost 5 bases and 2 bases respectively, with 5 bases between them. The DNA for the CDR3 is TGTGCCAGCAGTGAGCTCACAGATACGCAGTATTTT. It is translated as CASSELTDTQYF.

The V gene is TRBV6-1, the J gene TRBJ1-2, with D perhaps matching TRBD1 (6 bases). Per germline, CDR1 MNHNS and CDR2 SASEGT. V was pared by 6 bases and J by 4 bases, with 15 bases between. The CDR3 sequence is 14 residues long. CDR3 in DNA: TGTGCCAGCAGAGACAGGCTTGTTCCCTATGGCTACACCTTC. Protein product: CASRDRLVPYGYTF.

The chain is built from TRBV18 and TRBJ1-4; 8 bases line up with TRBD1. The V gene end was trimmed by 6 bases and the J gene end by 7 bases; junction bases not matched to a gene: 7. The CDR3 contains 14 residues. Germline CDR1 and CDR2: KGHSH and LQKENI. The CDR3 loop reads CASSPDRVGEKLFF. CDR3 sequence (DNA): TGTGCCAGCTCTCCGGACAGGGTCGGTGAAAAACTGTTTTTT.

Only a few counts were recorded for this clone. The chain carries TRBV11-3 and TRBJ2-2; D is possibly TRBD2 (6 bases). The CDR3 runs 16 residues. V was pared by 3 bases and J by 0 bases, with 11 bases between. The germline CDR1 and CDR2 sequences are SGHNT and YENEEA. CDR3 DNA sequence: TGTGCCAGCAGCTTGTCCGGGACTCCGAACACCGGGGAGCTGTTTTTT. Amino acid sequence: CASSLSGTPNTGELFF.

The genes are TRBV28 and TRBJ2-5; D uncertain. V lost 2 bases and J 4 bases, leaving 11 bases between the germline ends. Germline V CDR1 and CDR2: MDHEN, SYDVKM. There are 14 residues in the CDR3. In DNA form, the CDR3 reads TGTGCCAGCAGTTTAGCTTCCCGGTCAGAGACCCAGTACTTC. It yields the protein CASSLASRSETQYF.

This clone was seen once. The V and J genes are TRBV5-6 and TRBJ2-7; 7 bases agree with TRBD2. Germline CDR1 SGHDT, CDR2 YYEEEE. The CDR3 has 12 residues. J gave up 7 bases and V 2 bases, and 3 bases lay outside the gene matches. CDR3 nucleotides: TGTGCCAGCAGCTTACTAGCGAGGGAGCAGTACTTC. It is translated as CASSLLAREQYF.

The CDR3 DNA sequence: TGTGCCAGCAGCCCGGTCCCCGGGACAGGGAGTGAAAAACTGTTTTTT. Translating gives CASSPVPGTGSEKLFF. The chain employs TRBV28 and TRBJ1-4; TRBD1 matches at 9 bases. The CDR3 spans 16 residues. The germline gives CDR1 MDHEN, CDR2 SYDVKM. Unmatched junction bases numbered 12, after V lost 6 bases and J lost 7 bases. Full variable domain (outside the CDR3, taken from reference TRBV28 and TRBJ1-4): DVKVTQSSRYLVKRTGEKVFLECVQDMDHENMFWYRQDPGLGLRLIYFSYDVKMKEKGDIPEGYSVSREKKERFSLILESASTNQTSMYLCASSPVPGTGSEKLFFGSGTQLSVL.

V is TRBV2 and J is TRBJ2-2, with D perhaps TRBD2 (7 bases). Germline-derived CDR1 and CDR2 are SNHLY and FYNNEI. This CDR3 contains 16 residues. The V and J ends lost 9 bases and 5 bases respectively, with 22 bases between them. CDR3: CASRPEGGGRTGELFF. The CDR3 region has the DNA TGTGCCAGTAGACCAGAGGGGGGGGGAAGGACCGGGGAGCTGTTTTTT.